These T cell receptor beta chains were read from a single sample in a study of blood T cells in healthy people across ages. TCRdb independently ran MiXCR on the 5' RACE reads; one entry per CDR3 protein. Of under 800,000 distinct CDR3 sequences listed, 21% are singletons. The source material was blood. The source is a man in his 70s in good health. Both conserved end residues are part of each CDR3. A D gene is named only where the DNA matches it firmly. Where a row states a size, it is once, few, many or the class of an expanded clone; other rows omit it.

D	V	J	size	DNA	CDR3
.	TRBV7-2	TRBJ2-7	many	TGTGCCAGCAGCTTAGGCGGGGTCGGCTACGAGCAGTACTTC	CASSLGGVGYEQYF
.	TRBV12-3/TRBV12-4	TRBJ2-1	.	TGTGCCAGCAGTTTAGGGGCGGTCGCAAGTGAGCAGTTCTTC	CASSLGAVASEQFF
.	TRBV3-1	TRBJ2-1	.	TGTGCCAGCAGCTCCCGAGGTTCGTCCTTCAATGAGCAGTTCTTC	CASSSRGSSFNEQFF
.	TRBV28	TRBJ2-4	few	TGTGCCAGCAGTTTTATGGGGGTAGCCAAAAACATTCAGTACTTC	CASSFMGVAKNIQYF
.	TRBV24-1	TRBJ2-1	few	TGTGCCACCAGTGATTCTGGTCCGTACAATGAGCAGTTCTTC	CATSDSGPYNEQFF
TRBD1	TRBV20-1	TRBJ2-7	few	TGCAGTGCCTCGAGGCGACAGGGGGCTTCCTACGAGCAGTACTTC	CSASRRQGASYEQYF
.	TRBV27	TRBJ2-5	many	TGTGCCAGCAGTTTTGTCGCCGGCAACAAGAAAACCCAGTACTTC	CASSFVAGNKKTQYF
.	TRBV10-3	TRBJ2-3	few	TGTGCCATCAGTGAGGAGGGAGATCCCACAGATACGCAGTATTTT	CAISEEGDPTDTQYF
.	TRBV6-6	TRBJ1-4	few	TGTGCCAGCAGTTACTCGGGGCCAGGGTTGGGTGAAAAACTGTTTTTT	CASSYSGPGLGEKLFF
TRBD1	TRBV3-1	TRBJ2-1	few	TGTGCCAGCAGCCACCAGACAGGGGGCAAGGGCAATGAGCAGTTCTTC	CASSHQTGGKGNEQFF
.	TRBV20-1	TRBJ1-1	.	TGCAGTGCAAGAGGGGAGACGGAAGCTTTCTTT	CSARGETEAFF
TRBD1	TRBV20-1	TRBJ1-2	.	TGCAGTGCTACCTCCGGGACAGGGGGCTACTATGGCTACACCTTC	CSATSGTGGYYGYTF
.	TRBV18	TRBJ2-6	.	TGTGCCAGCTCTCCAGACAGGAACTCTGGGGCCAACGTCCTGACTTTC	CASSPDRNSGANVLTF
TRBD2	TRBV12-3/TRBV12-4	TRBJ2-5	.	TGTGCCAGCAGCCCGGGACTAGCGGGAGCGATGAAGACCCAGTACTTC	CASSPGLAGAMKTQYF
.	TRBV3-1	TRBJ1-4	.	TGTGCCAGCAGAATAGGTGAAAAACTGTTTTTT	CASRIGEKLFF
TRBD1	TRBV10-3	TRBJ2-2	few	TGTGCCATCAACCCAACAGGGGGCCTCGGGGAGCTGTTTTTT	CAINPTGGLGELFF
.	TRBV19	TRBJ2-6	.	TGTGCCAGTAGTTCCGGGACTCGCAGCTCTGGGGCCAACGTCCTGACTTTC	CASSSGTRSSGANVLTF
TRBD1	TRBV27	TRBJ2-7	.	TGTGCCAGCAGTCCCCGGGACAGGGGAGCCTACGAGCAGTACTTC	CASSPRDRGAYEQYF
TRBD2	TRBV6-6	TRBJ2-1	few	TGTGCCAGCAACAGACTAGCGGGAGAGAATGAGCAGTTCTTC	CASNRLAGENEQFF
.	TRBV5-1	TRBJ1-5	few	TGCGCCAGCAGCTCCACGGGGGGAGATCAGCCCCAGCATTTT	CASSSTGGDQPQHF
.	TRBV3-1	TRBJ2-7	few	TGTGCCAGCAGCCAAGGGGGAGCCATAAACTACGAGCAGCACTTC	CASSQGGAINYEQHF
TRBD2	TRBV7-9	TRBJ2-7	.	TGTGCCAGCAGCTTAACGGCGGGAGGCCCCTACGAGCAGTACTTC	CASSLTAGGPYEQYF
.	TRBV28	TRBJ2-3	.	TGTGCCAGCAGGACCTCCGGGTCTAGCACAGATACGCAGTATTTT	CASRTSGSSTDTQYF
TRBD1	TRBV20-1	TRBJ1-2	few	TGCAGTGCTGCGACCGGACAGGGGAATCATGGCTACACCTTC	CSAATGQGNHGYTF
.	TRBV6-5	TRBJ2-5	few	TGTGCCAGCAGTTACAAGGCCCGGGGAAGGGTGGACCAAGAGACCCAGTACTTC	CASSYKARGRVDQETQYF
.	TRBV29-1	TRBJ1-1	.	TGCAGCGTTGAGGGGGGAAGTGAAGCTTTCTTT	CSVEGGSEAFF
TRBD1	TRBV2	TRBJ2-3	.	TGTGCCAGCAGGCCCGAAAGGACAGGGGGACAAGATACGCAGTATTTT	CASRPERTGGQDTQYF
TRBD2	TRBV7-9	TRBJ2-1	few	TGTGCCAGCAGCTTAGACCGACTAGCGGGGTACAATGAGCAGTTCTTC	CASSLDRLAGYNEQFF
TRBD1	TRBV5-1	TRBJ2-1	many	TGCGCCAGCAGCTTGGGGACAGGGGGCGCGGGAAATGAGCAGTTCTTC	CASSLGTGGAGNEQFF
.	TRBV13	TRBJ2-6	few	TGTGCCAGCAGCTTATATACAGTTGGGGCCAACGTCCTGACTTTC	CASSLYTVGANVLTF
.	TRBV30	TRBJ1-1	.	TGTGCCTTCAGGGGTACCTTGGAAGCTTTCTTT	CAFRGTLEAFF
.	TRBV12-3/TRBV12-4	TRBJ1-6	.	TGTGCCAGCAGTTTTTCAGGTCGATCCTATAATTCACCCCTCCACTTT	CASSFSGRSYNSPLHF
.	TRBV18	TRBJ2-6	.	TGTGCCAGCTCACAGCTCCAGGGGTACTCTGGGGCCAACGTCCTGACTTTC	CASSQLQGYSGANVLTF
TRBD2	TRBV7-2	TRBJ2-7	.	TGTGCCAGCAGCGTTCCGGGACTAGCCCCCTACGAGCAGTACTTC	CASSVPGLAPYEQYF
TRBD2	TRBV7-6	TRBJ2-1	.	TGTGCCAGCAGCCCGGGGGCAGCGGGAGTATACAATGAGCAGTTCTTC	CASSPGAAGVYNEQFF
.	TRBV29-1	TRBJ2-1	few	TGCAGCGTTGATAGTGTGCCCTACAATGAGCAGTTCTTC	CSVDSVPYNEQFF
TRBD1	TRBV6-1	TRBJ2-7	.	TGTGCCAGCAGTGAACCGGGACAGGGACCACACGAGCAGTACTTC	CASSEPGQGPHEQYF
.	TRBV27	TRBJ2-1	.	TGTGCCAGCAGTCGAGGGTCAGAGCAGTTCTTC	CASSRGSEQFF
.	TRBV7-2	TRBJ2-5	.	TGTGCCAGCAGCTTAGGGGGGGGCGGATCGGGGGAGCAGTACTTC	CASSLGGGGSGEQYF
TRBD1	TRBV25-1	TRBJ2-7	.	TGTGCCAGCAGAAGGACAGGGGACTCCTACGAGCAGTACTTC	CASRRTGDSYEQYF
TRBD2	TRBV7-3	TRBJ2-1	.	TGTGCCAGCAGCTTAACGGTGGGAGGGGATGAGCAGTTCTTC	CASSLTVGGDEQFF
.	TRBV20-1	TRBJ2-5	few	TGCAGTGCTAGGGGTCTAGTCGAAAAGACCCAGTACTTC	CSARGLVEKTQYF
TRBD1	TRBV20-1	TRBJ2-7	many	TGCAGTGCTACGCCCCCCGGACAGGGCTACGAGCAGTACTTC	CSATPPGQGYEQYF